Following are 11 T cell receptor beta chains from one sample sequenced in a study of cytomegalovirus exposure and HLA in healthy donors. Both 60 Vbeta primers and 13 Jbeta primers went into the PCR. The repertoire was sequenced with immunoSEQ multiplex PCR; TCRdb's copy has only in-frame clones and lacks some. Among 100,000 to 150,000 clones listed, approximately 81% were seen once. The sequencing input was PBMCs. Every receptor here comes from a young man in good health and CMV-seropositive.

Details on this clone: Sequence at one end of the junction differs from germline and may be a read error. The CDR3 nucleotides read TGTGCCAGCAGCCCCCGAGAGGGGGCTGGGAACACCATATATTTT. This encodes CASSPREGAGNTIYF. The rearrangement links TRBV9 to TRBJ1-3; TRBD1 agrees at 7 bases. The CDR3 runs to 15 residues. Germline V gene data show CDR1 as SGDLS and CDR2 as YYNGEE.

This clone was observed once. V gene TRBV7-9 combines with J gene TRBJ2-5; 9 nucleotides agree with TRBD2. This CDR3 spans 13 amino acids. Trimming took 8 bases from V and 5 from J; bases not matched to a gene: 6. Germline loops: CDR1 SEHNR, CDR2 FQNEAQ (reference sequence). The CDR3 protein is CASAGGGEETQYF. Written as DNA, the CDR3 is TGTGCCAGCGCCGGCGGGGGGGAGGAGACCCAGTACTTC.

The rearrangement links TRBV4-1 to TRBJ1-3, with TRBD1 matching over 9 bases. V dropped 3 bases and J dropped 2; count of bases not matched to a gene: 17. CDR1 and CDR2 from the germline V gene are MGHRA and YSYEKL. The CDR3 loop spans 20 amino acids. This CDR3 is CASSQGTGTGVGWAGNTIYF. The CDR3 DNA reads TGCGCCAGCAGCCAGGGGACAGGGACTGGGGTGGGGTGGGCTGGAAACACCATATATTTT.

This sequence joins TRBV19 and TRBJ1-5; D is perhaps TRBD1 (5 bases). Deletions cut 0 bases from V and 1 base from J, with 10 bases between. Germline CDR1 is LNHDA and CDR2 is SQIVND (reference sequence). The CDR3 spans 16 residues. CDR3 coding DNA: TGTGCCAGTAGTATAGATGGGGCAGGGAGCAATCAGCCCCAGCATTTT. Its translation: CASSIDGAGSNQPQHF.

The chain combines TRBV7-9 with TRBJ1-5; 9 bases match TRBD1. This CDR3 has 17 amino acids. Germline CDR1 is SEHNR and CDR2 is FQNEAQ (reference sequence). V lost 4 bases to trimming and J lost 4 bases; unmatched junction nucleotides: 11. The CDR3 loop reads CASSSGPGQGGNQPQHF. CDR3 DNA: TGTGCCAGCAGCTCCGGACCGGGACAGGGAGGGAATCAGCCCCAGCATTTT.

The rearrangement joins TRBV19 to TRBJ1-1, with D possibly matching TRBD1 (5 bases). This CDR3 has 14 amino acids. Trimming left V 2 bases short and J 4 bases short, with 11 bases between. CDR1 LNHDA and CDR2 SQIVND come from the germline V gene (reference sequence). The CDR3 coding sequence is TGTGCCAGTAGTATATCGCAGGGTGGCACTGAAGCTTTCTTT. It encodes CASSISQGGTEAFF.

This rearrangement joins TRBV19 to TRBJ2-7, with 11 bases aligning to TRBD2. The CDR3 extends over 14 amino acids. Germline V gene data show CDR1 as LNHDA and CDR2 as SQIVND (reference sequence). V gave up 5 bases and J gave up 3 bases; unmatched junction bases: 3. CDR3 loop: CASSPGTSGYEQYF. For the CDR3, the DNA is TGTGCCAGTAGTCCAGGGACTAGCGGCTACGAGCAGTACTTC.

This clone showed up just a few times. This sequence joins TRBV7-9 and TRBJ1-2; a possible D gene is TRBD1 (6 bases). This CDR3 is built from 15 residues. Trimming removed 5 bases at V and 7 bases at J, with 20 bases between. The germline CDR1 and CDR2 sequences are SEHNR and FQNEAQ (reference sequence). The CDR3 nucleotides read TGTGCCAGCAGCGGCCCCATGGTGGGGGCGCTTGGCTACACCTTC. Its protein is CASSGPMVGALGYTF.

The CDR3 sequence is CASSLAEVSINEQFF. CDR3 DNA sequence: TGTGCCAGCAGCTTAGCGGAGGTTAGTATCAATGAGCAGTTCTTC. The chain recombines TRBV7-8 with TRBJ2-1, with D possibly TRBD2 on 5 matching bases. Trimming removed 0 bases at V and 6 bases at J, with 12 bases between. Germline loops: CDR1 SGHVS, CDR2 FQNEAQ. The CDR3 extends over 15 amino acids.

This rearrangement joins TRBV27 to TRBJ2-3, with TRBD2 matching 11 bases. V was clipped by 1 base and J by 6 bases; unmatched bases: 0. This CDR3 has 14 residues. CDR1 is MNHEY, CDR2 SMNVEV, per germline (reference sequence). The CDR3 protein is CASSLWTSGDTQYF. CDR3 coding DNA: TGTGCCAGCAGTTTATGGACTAGCGGGGATACGCAGTATTTT.

This chain links TRBV5-4 with TRBJ1-2; 8 positions match TRBD1. The CDR3 spans 14 residues. From germline, CDR1 is SGHNT and CDR2 YYREEE (reference sequence). V lost 3 bases, J lost 4 bases, and 5 bases stayed unmatched. In nucleotides, the CDR3 is TGTGCCAGCAGCTCGGACAGGGCGGGCTATGGCTACACCTTC. This sequence encodes CASSSDRAGYGYTF.